This entry lists 16 T cell receptor beta chains sequenced from one sample in a study of neurological immune-mediated disorders (dated by TCRdb to the late 2010s). Library generation was performed with 5' RACE. The instrument given in TCRdb is Illumina HiSeq 2500. TCRdb reprocessing: public reads trimmed at Q25 with fastp, clones called with MiXCR, in-frame beta chains kept. Duplicate CDR3 protein sequences are folded into a single record with the most common DNA and genes. The sample yields around 70,000 distinct CDR3 sequences; roughly 5.6% were counted once. Of the sample, around 7.2% is held by the ten largest clones. The specimen was PBMCs. These receptors were obtained from a man younger than 35 with multiple sclerosis.

At least ten counts were recorded for this clonotype. The rearrangement uses TRBV11-2 and TRBJ2-6; D remains ambiguous. Germline CDR1 SGHAT, CDR2 FQNNGV. The CDR3 runs 18 residues. V shed 6 bases and J shed 0 bases, with 18 bases lying between them. The DNA for the CDR3 is TGTGCCAGCAGTGCTCTCGCAGACGTGATCTCTGGGGCCAACGTCCTGACTTTC. Protein sequence: CASSALADVISGANVLTF.

This clonotype was seen repeatedly, ten times or more. The genes are TRBV12-3 or TRBV12-4 and TRBJ2-1; D tentatively reads TRBD1 or TRBD2 (5 bases each). The V end lost 5 bases, the J end lost 4 bases, and 18 bases lay between the germline ends. The CDR3 extends over 16 amino acids. The CDR3 loop is CASSTQARGGYNEQFF. CDR3 bases: TGTGCCAGCAGTACACAAGCCCGTGGGGGATACAATGAGCAGTTCTTC.

This clonotype has at least ten counts. The chain is built from TRBV20-1 and TRBJ2-7, with 10 bases that match TRBD2. The junction had 4 bases not matched to a gene; V was cut back by 5 bases and J by 0 bases. The CDR3 is 14 amino acids. Per the germline V gene, CDR1 is DFQATT and CDR2 is SNEGSKA (reference sequence). The CDR3: CSADSGGPSYEQYF. The DNA for the CDR3 is TGCAGTGCTGATAGCGGGGGGCCCTCCTACGAGCAGTACTTC.

Many counts were recorded for this clonotype. The chain uses TRBV5-5 and TRBJ1-3; no firm D call. This CDR3 is 11 amino acids long. Trimming took off 3 bases at V and 9 bases at J, with 7 bases between the two ends. Germline loops: CDR1 SGHKS, CDR2 YYEKEE (reference sequence). The CDR3 region is CASSYGSTIYF. The CDR3 region has the DNA TGTGCCAGCAGCTACGGTTCCACCATATATTTT.

As to this clonotype: A clone one base away is much larger, so this may be a read error. The rearrangement links TRBV28 to TRBJ2-4; no reliable D call. Germline CDR1 is MDHEN and CDR2 is SYDVKM. The CDR3 loop spans 15 amino acids. DNA for the CDR3: TGTGCCAGCATGCGCCCGGACCGAGCCAAAAAAATTCAGTACTTC. Translation: CASMRPDRAKKIQYF.

This clonotype came up many times. The genes are TRBV10-3 and TRBJ1-1, with 7 bases aligning to TRBD1. J was trimmed by 2 bases and V by 4 bases; bases with no gene match: 4. The germline CDR1 and CDR2 sequences are ENHRY and SYGVKD. The CDR3 covers 14 residues. The DNA of the CDR3 is TGTGCCATCAGTGGACAGGGCTTAAACACTGAAGCTTTCTTT. It yields the protein CAISGQGLNTEAFF.

This clonotype was seen ten or more times. V gene TRBV13 combines with J gene TRBJ2-1; D uncertain. Germline values: CDR1 PRHDT, CDR2 FYEKMQ (reference sequence). This CDR3 is 16 amino acids long. Trimming stripped 0 bases from V and 5 bases from J, with 14 bases between. The CDR3, as DNA: TGTGCCAGCAGCTTAGGCCGGGCACCTGGGGACAATGAGCAGTTCTTC. Protein sequence: CASSLGRAPGDNEQFF. The entire variable domain, with the rest obtained from reference TRBV13 and TRBJ2-1, is as follows: AAGVIQSPRHLIKEKRETATLKCYPIPRHDTVYWYQQGPGQDPQFLISFYEKMQSDKGSIPDRFSAQQFSDYHSELNMSSLELGDSALYFCASSLGRAPGDNEQFFGPGTRLTVL.

This clonotype was seen ten or more times. The rearrangement uses TRBV20-1 and TRBJ1-1; 7 nucleotides align to TRBD1. The V and J ends lost 1 base and 5 bases, in that order; junction bases with no gene match: 10. Looked up from germline, CDR1 is DFQATT and CDR2 is SNEGSKA (reference sequence). The CDR3 totals 15 residues. The CDR3 region has the DNA TGCAGTGCTAGAGCACCGACAGGGAGAGGAACTGAAGCTTTCTTT. Translating gives CSARAPTGRGTEAFF.

The table lists this clonotype with many counts. The chain has TRBV21-1 and TRBJ2-7; the table assigns TRBD1, which was not confirmed against the DNA. TRBV21-1 is flagged as a pseudogene. The length of the CDR3 is 15 residues. The CDR3 spells CASSKGEDRTYEQYF. The CDR3 DNA sequence: TGTGCCAGCAGCAAAGGGGAGGACAGGACCTACGAGCAGTACTTC.

This clonotype was picked up many times. J is TRBJ2-7 and V is TRBV24-1; D assignment may be TRBD1 or TRBD2 (5 bases each). There are 13 residues in the CDR3. Germline V gene lookup returns CDR1 KGHDR and CDR2 SFDVKD. Trimming left V 7 bases short and J 0 bases short, with 9 bases between. The CDR3 coding sequence is TGTGCCACCAGCCCCGGGGCCTCCTACGAGCAGTACTTC. Encoded protein: CATSPGASYEQYF.

This clonotype was seen only a few times. The chain combines TRBV7-2 with TRBJ2-1; D is undetermined. V was cut by 6 bases and J by 6 bases, with 18 bases left in between. The germline gives CDR1 SGHTA, CDR2 FQGNSA. The CDR3 has 15 residues. CDR3 loop: CASSLRTAKPNEQFF. The CDR3 DNA follows: TGTGCCAGCAGTTTAAGGACGGCCAAACCCAATGAGCAGTTCTTC.

This clonotype was observed at least ten times. The chain joins TRBV5-1 to TRBJ2-7; 14 nucleotides align to TRBD2. This CDR3 contains 14 residues. Germline assignment: CDR1 SGHRS and CDR2 YFSETQ. V was pared by 0 bases and J by 7 bases, with 0 bases of the junction left unmatched. The CDR3 loop is CASSLGLAGGEQYF. For the CDR3, the DNA is TGCGCCAGCAGCTTGGGACTAGCGGGAGGGGAGCAGTACTTC.

This clonotype appeared many times. The chain couples TRBV7-8 to TRBJ1-2, with D unclear. Between the trimmed V and J ends, which lost 5 bases and 2 bases, there was a span of 15 bases. CDR3 length equals 15 residues. CDR1 and CDR2 (germline): SGHVS, FQNEAQ. Here the CDR3 reads CASSTGRRENYGYTF. CDR3 nucleotide sequence: TGTGCCAGCAGCACCGGGCGGAGGGAAAACTATGGCTACACCTTC. The whole variable domain, filled in from reference TRBV7-8 and TRBJ1-2, reads GAGVSQSPRYKVAKRGQDVALRCDPISGHVSLFWYQQALGQGPEFLTYFQNEAQLDKSGLPSDRFFAERPEGSVSTLKIQRTQQEDSAVYLCASSTGRRENYGYTFGSGTRLTVV.

In this sample, this clonotype turned up many times. The chain has TRBV5-1 and TRBJ2-5; 7 nucleotides align to TRBD1. Germline V gives CDR1 SGHRS, CDR2 YFSETQ. This CDR3 has 15 residues. The V gene end was trimmed by 4 bases and the J gene end by 0 bases; junction bases not matched to a gene: 6. DNA of the CDR3: TGCGCCAGCAGCCTGGGGACAGCATACCAAGAGACCCAGTACTTC. Translated, it gives CASSLGTAYQETQYF. Filled out from reference TRBV5-1 and TRBJ2-5, the complete variable domain reads KAGVTQTPRYLIKTRGQQVTLSCSPISGHRSVSWYQQTPGQGLQFLFEYFSETQRNKGNFPGRFSGRQFSNSRSEMNVSTLELGDSALYLCASSLGTAYQETQYFGPGTRLLVL.

This clonotype was observed at least ten times. The gene calls are TRBV29-1 and TRBJ2-3; no reliable D call. The CDR3 is 10 residues long. CDR1 and CDR2 from the germline V gene are SQVTM and ANQGSEA. The ends were cut back, 4 bases at V and 6 bases at J, with 5 bases in the middle. CDR3 DNA sequence: TGCAGCGTTGCTCCGGATACGCAGTATTTT. Protein product: CSVAPDTQYF.

This clonotype has a count of ten or more. The chain links TRBV7-2 to TRBJ2-3; D unclear. V was trimmed by 5 bases and J by 6 bases, leaving 12 bases between them. Germline V lookup: CDR1 SGHTA, CDR2 FQGNSA. The CDR3 is 13 residues long. The CDR3 nucleotides read TGTGCCAGCAGCCCGTGGATAGTCGATACGCAGTATTTT. It codes for CASSPWIVDTQYF.